These T cell receptor beta chains were read from a single sample in a study of shared clonotypes between healthy human individuals. TCRdb's copy holds only in-frame clones and misses some; the assay was immunoSEQ multiplex PCR. The repertoire consists of over 2 million clones, with around 93% occurring once and the leading ten covering 0.3% to 0.45%. Sequenced input: naive CD4+ T cells from PBMCs. The receptors here all came from a man younger than 35 in good health. Some clones in this sample may be carry-over from other donors' samples. The CDR3 runs from the conserved cysteine through the conserved F or W. The D gene is left open where the match is weak. Part of the rows lack a size; the others show once, few, many or a class for expanded clones.

size,D,J,length,V,DNA,CDR3
NA,NA,TRBJ2-7,15,TRBV6-6,TGTGCCAGCAGTTATGAGGCGGACAGATCCTACGAGCAGTACTTC,CASSYEADRSYEQYF
once,TRBD2,TRBJ2-5,16,TRBV10-3,TGTGCCATCAGTGAGTCACCTAGCGGGAGATCGGAGACCCAGTACTTC,CAISESPSGRSETQYF
NA,TRBD1,TRBJ2-1,15,TRBV27,TGTGCCAGCAGTCCCGACAGGGTCCCTTACAATGAGCAGTTCTTC,CASSPDRVPYNEQFF
NA,NA,TRBJ1-4,13,TRBV30,TGTGCCTGGACCGATTACAGGGATGAAAAACTGTTTTTT,CAWTDYRDEKLFF
NA,NA,TRBJ2-7,17,TRBV5-1,TGCGCCAGCAGCTTGGCCCCCTCCCTCATAGATAGACAGACACAGTACTTC,CASSLAPSLIDRQTQYF
NA,TRBD1,TRBJ2-7,15,TRBV28,TGTGCCAGCAGTCAACAGGGGAGAGCCGACTACGAGCAGTACTTC,CASSQQGRADYEQYF
NA,NA,TRBJ2-2,14,TRBV2,TGTGCCAGCAGGGACTTCGCGAACACCGGGGAGCTGTTTTTT,CASRDFANTGELFF
once,NA,TRBJ2-1,15,TRBV19,TGTGCCAGTAGTACGTCTAGATGGGGGTACAATGAGCAGTTCTTC,CASSTSRWGYNEQFF
NA,NA,TRBJ1-4,14,TRBV28,TGTGCCAGCAGTAGCGGAGAATTTAATGAAAAACTGTTTTTT,CASSSGEFNEKLFF
NA,NA,TRBJ1-1,13,TRBV7-3,TGTGCCAGCAGCCCCGCGGAGGGAACTGAAGCTTTCTTT,CASSPAEGTEAFF
NA,NA,TRBJ2-3,13,TRBV29-1,TGCAGCGTTCAGGGACGGTCCACAGATACGCAGTATTTT,CSVQGRSTDTQYF
NA,NA,TRBJ1-1,16,TRBV11-2,TGTGCCAGCAGCTTGGTCCCGGGACATCTGAACACTGAAGCTTTCTTT,CASSLVPGHLNTEAFF
NA,TRBD1,TRBJ2-7,16,TRBV28,TGTGCCAGCAGCACATTCCGGGACAGGGGGCTCTACGAGCAGTACTTC,CASSTFRDRGLYEQYF
NA,TRBD1,TRBJ1-1,13,TRBV7-3,TGTGCCAGCAGCTTAAGACAGGGGGTTGAAGCTTTCTTT,CASSLRQGVEAFF
NA,NA,TRBJ2-7,15,TRBV7-9,TGTGCCAGCAGCTTATCGGGGACACAGGACAACGAGCAGTACTTC,CASSLSGTQDNEQYF
NA,NA,TRBJ1-3,10,TRBV20-1,TGCAGTGCGTACGGAAACACCATATATTTT,CSAYGNTIYF
NA,TRBD1,TRBJ1-3,16,TRBV4-2,TGTGCCAGCAGCCAAGAAGGGACAGTCTCTGGAAACACCATATATTTT,CASSQEGTVSGNTIYF
few,NA,TRBJ1-1,14,TRBV9,TGTGCCAGCAGCGTGCGCCCCGGGAACACTGAAGCTTTCTTT,CASSVRPGNTEAFF
NA,TRBD2,TRBJ2-3,19,TRBV4-2,TGTGCCAGCAGCCAAGATGGACTAGCGGGAGGTTCGGAGGCAGATACGCAGTATTTT,CASSQDGLAGGSEADTQYF
NA,NA,TRBJ1-1,13,TRBV6-5,TGTGCCAGCAGTTTTGCCCGAGGCAGTGAAGCTTTCTTT,CASSFARGSEAFF
NA,NA,TRBJ1-2,14,TRBV6-1,TGTGCCAGCAGTGAAGTGGCCGGATTGGTGGGCTACACCTTC,CASSEVAGLVGYTF
few,TRBD1,TRBJ1-2,16,TRBV15,TGTGCCACCAGCAGAGATAGGGGACAGGGAAGGTTTGGCTACACCTTC,CATSRDRGQGRFGYTF
NA,TRBD2,TRBJ2-2,16,TRBV18,TGTGCCAGCTCACCCCTGTTAGCGGGAGGAACCGGGGAGCTGTTTTTT,CASSPLLAGGTGELFF
NA,NA,TRBJ1-2,13,TRBV28,TGTGCCGGGTCTTCGGGACGAGTCGAAGGCTACACCTTC,CAGSSGRVEGYTF
NA,TRBD1,TRBJ2-7,15,TRBV7-3,TGTGCCAGCAGCTTGCCGGGACAGGGGGCCCGCGAGCAGTACTTC,CASSLPGQGAREQYF
NA,TRBD1,TRBJ1-2,15,TRBV14,TGTGCCAGCAGCCAAGGGACAGGGCTTTTCTATGGCTACACCTTC,CASSQGTGLFYGYTF
NA,NA,TRBJ2-3,17,TRBV5-1,TGCGCCAGCAGAATTAACCCCGGGACTGGGGTCACAGATACGCAGTATTTT,CASRINPGTGVTDTQYF
NA,NA,TRBJ2-1,13,TRBV19,TGTGCCAGTCGCGGTTTTCTTGACAATGAGCAGTTCTTC,CASRGFLDNEQFF
NA,TRBD2,TRBJ2-2,16,TRBV7-2,TGTGCCAGCAGCTTAGTTAGCGGGGCGAACACCGGGGAGCTGTTTTTT,CASSLVSGANTGELFF
once,NA,TRBJ2-1,13,TRBV18,TGTGCCAGCTCACTCGCCCTTTATAATGAGCAGTTCTTC,CASSLALYNEQFF
NA,NA,TRBJ1-5,15,TRBV6-1,TGTGCCAGCAGAGAGGGGCTGGGGGGGGTACAGCCCCAGCATTTT,CASREGLGGVQPQHF
NA,NA,TRBJ2-2,15,TRBV9,TGTGCCAGCAGCGCGTCCCAAAGGGGCACCGGGGAGCTGTTTTTT,CASSASQRGTGELFF
NA,NA,TRBJ2-2,14,TRBV11-2,TGTGCCAGCAGCTTACAGGAGAACACCGGGGAGCTGTTTTTT,CASSLQENTGELFF
few,TRBD2,TRBJ2-1,15,TRBV7-9,TGTGCCAGCAGCATACCGGGACTAGCGGGAGCAGAGCAGTTCTTC,CASSIPGLAGAEQFF
NA,TRBD1,TRBJ2-7,12,TRBV6-5,TGTGCCAGCAGTCGGGACAGGCGCGAGCAGTACTTC,CASSRDRREQYF
NA,NA,TRBJ2-7,15,TRBV28,TGTGCCAGCAGTTTAGACAGGTCGTCGGTCCACGAGCAGTACTTC,CASSLDRSSVHEQYF
NA,TRBD2,TRBJ2-1,16,TRBV7-3,TGTGCCAGCAGCTCCGCGGGACTAGCGGGAGGGAATGAGCAGTTCTTC,CASSSAGLAGGNEQFF
NA,NA,TRBJ1-4,14,TRBV4-1,TGCGCCAGCAGCCTCATACGGGCTAATGAAAAACTGTTTTTT,CASSLIRANEKLFF
NA,NA,TRBJ2-7,14,TRBV28,TGTGCCAGCAGTCACCGGACTGGGAACTACGAGCAGTACTTC,CASSHRTGNYEQYF
NA,NA,TRBJ2-7,10,TRBV28,TGTGCCAGCAGTAAGTACGAGCAGTACTTC,CASSKYEQYF
NA,TRBD2,TRBJ2-7,13,TRBV28,TGTGCCAGCACCGCGGGAGTAACCTACGAGCAGTACTTC,CASTAGVTYEQYF
NA,TRBD2,TRBJ2-1,16,TRBV5-1,TGCGCCAGCAGCTTGGGTAGCGGGAAGACCTACAATGAGCAGTTCTTC,CASSLGSGKTYNEQFF
NA,NA,TRBJ2-3,12,TRBV10-3,TGTGCCACCGGGGGGCCCACAGATACGCAGTATTTT,CATGGPTDTQYF
NA,TRBD1,TRBJ1-1,14,TRBV9,TGTGCCAGCAGCCCAAGGGGGCGCAACACTGAAGCTTTCTTT,CASSPRGRNTEAFF
NA,NA,TRBJ2-5,12,TRBV6-6,TGTGCCAGCAGTTACGGGCAGGAGACCCAGTACTTC,CASSYGQETQYF
once,TRBD1,TRBJ1-5,16,TRBV18,TGTGCCAGCTCCTTGTTACCGGGACAGGTTCCTCAGCCCCAGCATTTT,CASSLLPGQVPQPQHF
NA,NA,TRBJ1-5,15,TRBV27,TGTGCCAGCACCAGCCAGGGGAGGGGTGGTCAGCCCCAGCATTTT,CASTSQGRGGQPQHF
NA,NA,TRBJ1-2,15,TRBV9,TGTGCCAGCAGCGTTAGTCAACAGGGATTAACCGGCTACACCTTC,CASSVSQQGLTGYTF
NA,TRBD2,TRBJ2-3,16,TRBV9,TGTGCCAGCAGCGTAGCCCCTAGCGGCAGCACAGATACGCAGTATTTT,CASSVAPSGSTDTQYF
NA,NA,TRBJ2-5,14,TRBV18,TGTGCCAGCTCACCTTTGGACAGTCAAGAGACCCAGTACTTC,CASSPLDSQETQYF
once,TRBD1,TRBJ2-7,14,TRBV27,TGTGCCAGCAGTTTCCAGAACAGGGGATACGAGCAGTACTTC,CASSFQNRGYEQYF
NA,TRBD2,TRBJ2-7,15,TRBV18,TGTGCCAGCTCATTTCGACTAGCGGGAGAGTACGAGCAGTACTTC,CASSFRLAGEYEQYF
NA,NA,TRBJ1-4,17,TRBV4-1,TGCGCCAGCAGCCGGGGGAGGGGGAGTGGAACTAATGAAAAACTGTTTTTT,CASSRGRGSGTNEKLFF
NA,NA,TRBJ2-7,13,TRBV7-2,TGTGCCAGCAGCTTAGTAGCGTGGGGCGAGCAGTACTTC,CASSLVAWGEQYF
NA,TRBD1,TRBJ1-1,16,TRBV28,TGTGCCAGCAGTTTATGGAGGCGGACAGGGGTCACTGAAGCTTTCTTT,CASSLWRRTGVTEAFF
NA,NA,TRBJ1-2,12,TRBV28,TGTGCCAGCAACTCACAGGGAGGAGGCTACACCTTC,CASNSQGGGYTF
NA,NA,TRBJ1-4,13,TRBV2,TGTGCCAGCAGTGGGAACAGGGTTGAAAAACTGTTTTTT,CASSGNRVEKLFF
once,NA,TRBJ2-1,12,TRBV11-2,TGTGCCAGCAGCCAGGGCTCCGTGGAGCAGTTCTTC,CASSQGSVEQFF
NA,TRBD1,TRBJ2-6,16,TRBV5-1,TGCGCCAGCAGTTACGACAGGGTCTCTGGGGCCAACGTCCTGACTTTC,CASSYDRVSGANVLTF